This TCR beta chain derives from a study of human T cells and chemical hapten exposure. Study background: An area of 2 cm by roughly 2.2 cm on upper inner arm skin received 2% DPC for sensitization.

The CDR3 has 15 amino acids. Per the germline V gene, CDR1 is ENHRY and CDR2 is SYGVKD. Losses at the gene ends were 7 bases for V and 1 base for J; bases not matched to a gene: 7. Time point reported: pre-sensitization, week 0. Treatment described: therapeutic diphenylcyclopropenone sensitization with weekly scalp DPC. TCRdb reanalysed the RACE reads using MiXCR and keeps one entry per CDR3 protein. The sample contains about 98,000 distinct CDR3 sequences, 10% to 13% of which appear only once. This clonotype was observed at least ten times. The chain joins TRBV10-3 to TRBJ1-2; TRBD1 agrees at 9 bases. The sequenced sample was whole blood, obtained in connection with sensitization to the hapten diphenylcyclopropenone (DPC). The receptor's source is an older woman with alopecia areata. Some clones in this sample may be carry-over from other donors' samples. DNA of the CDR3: TGTGCCATCAACGTCCGGGACAGGGTTAACTATGGCTACACCTTC. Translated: CAINVRDRVNYGYTF.